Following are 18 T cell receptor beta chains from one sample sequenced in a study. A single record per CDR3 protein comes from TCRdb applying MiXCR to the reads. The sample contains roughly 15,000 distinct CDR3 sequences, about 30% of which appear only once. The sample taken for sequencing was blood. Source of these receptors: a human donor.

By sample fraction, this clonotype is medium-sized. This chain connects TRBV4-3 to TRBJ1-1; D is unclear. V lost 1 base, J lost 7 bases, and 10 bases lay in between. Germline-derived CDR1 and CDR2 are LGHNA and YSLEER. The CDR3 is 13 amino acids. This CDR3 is CASSQAGGLEAFF. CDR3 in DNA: TGCGCCAGCAGCCAAGCAGGAGGTCTTGAAGCTTTCTTT.

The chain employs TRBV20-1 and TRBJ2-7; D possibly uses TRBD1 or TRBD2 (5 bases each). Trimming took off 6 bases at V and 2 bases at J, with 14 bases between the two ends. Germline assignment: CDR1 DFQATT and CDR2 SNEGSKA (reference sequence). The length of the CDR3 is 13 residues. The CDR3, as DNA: TGCAGTGCCCAGATTCCGGGACCCTACGAGCAGTACTTC. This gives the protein CSAQIPGPYEQYF.

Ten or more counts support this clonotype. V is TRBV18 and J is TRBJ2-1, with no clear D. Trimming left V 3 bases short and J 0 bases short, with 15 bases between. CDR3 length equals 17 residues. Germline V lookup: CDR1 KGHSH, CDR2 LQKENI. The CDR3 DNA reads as TGTGCCAGCTCACCCTTGGATAGCTCGGGCTCCTACAATGAGCAGTTCTTC. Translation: CASSPLDSSGSYNEQFF.

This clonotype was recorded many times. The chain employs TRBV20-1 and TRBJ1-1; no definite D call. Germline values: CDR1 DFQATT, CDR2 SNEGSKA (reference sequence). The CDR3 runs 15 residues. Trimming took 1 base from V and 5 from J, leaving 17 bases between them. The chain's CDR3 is CSARAFPGSGTEAFF. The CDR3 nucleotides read TGCAGTGCTAGAGCCTTCCCGGGGTCGGGGACTGAAGCTTTCTTT.

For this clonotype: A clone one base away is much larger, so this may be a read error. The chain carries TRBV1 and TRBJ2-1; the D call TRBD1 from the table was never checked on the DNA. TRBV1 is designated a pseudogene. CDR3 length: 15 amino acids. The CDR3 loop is CASIQDGADGNEQFF. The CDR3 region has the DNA TGCGCCAGCATCCAAGACGGGGCCGACGGCAATGAGCAGTTCTTC.

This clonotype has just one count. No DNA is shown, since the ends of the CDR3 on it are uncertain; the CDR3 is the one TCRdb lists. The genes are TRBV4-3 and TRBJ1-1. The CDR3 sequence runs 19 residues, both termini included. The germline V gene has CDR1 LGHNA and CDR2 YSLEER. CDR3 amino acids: CASSQDPTPQGGYTFETFF.

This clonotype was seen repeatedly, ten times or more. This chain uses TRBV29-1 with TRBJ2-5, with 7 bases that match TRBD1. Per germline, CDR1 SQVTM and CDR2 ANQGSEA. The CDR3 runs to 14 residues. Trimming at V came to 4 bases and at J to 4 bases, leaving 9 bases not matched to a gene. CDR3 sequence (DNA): TGCAGCGTTGCCGCACAGGGGATTGGAGAGACCCAGTACTTC. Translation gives CSVAAQGIGETQYF.

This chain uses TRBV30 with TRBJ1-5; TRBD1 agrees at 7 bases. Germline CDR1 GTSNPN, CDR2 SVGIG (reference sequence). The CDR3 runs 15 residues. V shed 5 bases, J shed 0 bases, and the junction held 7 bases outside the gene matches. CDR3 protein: CAWGPGTDSNQPQHF. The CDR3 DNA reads TGTGCCTGGGGGCCGGGGACAGATAGCAATCAGCCCCAGCATTTT.

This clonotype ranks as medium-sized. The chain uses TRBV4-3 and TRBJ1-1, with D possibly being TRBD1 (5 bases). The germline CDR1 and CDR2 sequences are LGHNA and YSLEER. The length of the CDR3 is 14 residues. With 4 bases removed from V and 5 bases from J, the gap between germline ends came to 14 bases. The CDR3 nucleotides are TGCGCCAGCAGCCTTTTCTCGGGGGGGACTGAAGCTTTCTTT. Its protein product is CASSLFSGGTEAFF.

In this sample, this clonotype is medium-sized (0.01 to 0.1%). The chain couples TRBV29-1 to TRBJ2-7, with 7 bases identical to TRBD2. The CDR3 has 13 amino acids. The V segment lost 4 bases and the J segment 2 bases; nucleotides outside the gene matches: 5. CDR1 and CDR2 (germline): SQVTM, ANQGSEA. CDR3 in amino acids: CSVAWREPYEQYF. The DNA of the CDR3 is TGCAGCGTTGCGTGGCGGGAGCCCTACGAGCAGTACTTC.

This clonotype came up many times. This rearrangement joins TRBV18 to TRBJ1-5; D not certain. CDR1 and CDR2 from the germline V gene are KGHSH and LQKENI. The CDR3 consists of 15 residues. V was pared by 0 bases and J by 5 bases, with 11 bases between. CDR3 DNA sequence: TGTGCCAGCTCACCACCGGGGTCGTCGGATCAGCCCCAGCATTTT. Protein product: CASSPPGSSDQPQHF.

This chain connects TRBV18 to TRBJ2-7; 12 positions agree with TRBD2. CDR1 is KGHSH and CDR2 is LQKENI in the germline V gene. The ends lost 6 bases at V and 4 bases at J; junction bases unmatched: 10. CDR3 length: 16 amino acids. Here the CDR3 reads CASSSPTSGRRYEQYF. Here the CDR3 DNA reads TGTGCCAGCTCGTCACCTACTAGCGGGAGGCGTTACGAGCAGTACTTC.

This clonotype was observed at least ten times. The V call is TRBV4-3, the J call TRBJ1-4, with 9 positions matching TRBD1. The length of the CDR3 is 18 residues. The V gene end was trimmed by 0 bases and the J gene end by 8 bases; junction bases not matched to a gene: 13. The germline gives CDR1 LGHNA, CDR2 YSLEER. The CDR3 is CASSQDNYRGREGEKLFF. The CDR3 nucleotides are TGCGCCAGCAGCCAAGACAATTACAGGGGGCGAGAAGGGGAAAAACTGTTTTTT.

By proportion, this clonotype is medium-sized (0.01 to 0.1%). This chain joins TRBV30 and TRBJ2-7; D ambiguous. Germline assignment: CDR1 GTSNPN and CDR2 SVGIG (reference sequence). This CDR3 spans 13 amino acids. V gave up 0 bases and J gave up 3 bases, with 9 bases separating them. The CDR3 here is CAWSVTLDYEQYF. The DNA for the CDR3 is TGTGCCTGGAGTGTAACGTTGGACTACGAGCAGTACTTC.

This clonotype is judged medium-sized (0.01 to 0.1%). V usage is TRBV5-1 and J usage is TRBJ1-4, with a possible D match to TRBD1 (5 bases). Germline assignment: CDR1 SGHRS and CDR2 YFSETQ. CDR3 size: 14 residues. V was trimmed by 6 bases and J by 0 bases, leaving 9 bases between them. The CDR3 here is CASTATATNEKLFF. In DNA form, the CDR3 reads TGCGCCAGCACCGCGACAGCAACTAATGAAAAACTGTTTTTT.

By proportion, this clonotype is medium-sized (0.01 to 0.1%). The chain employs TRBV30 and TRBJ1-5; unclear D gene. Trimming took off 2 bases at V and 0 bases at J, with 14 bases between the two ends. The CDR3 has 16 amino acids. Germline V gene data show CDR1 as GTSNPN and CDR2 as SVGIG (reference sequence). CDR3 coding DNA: TGTGCCTGGAGTCTCCGATTGGGGTTTAGCAATCAGCCCCAGCATTTT. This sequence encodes CAWSLRLGFSNQPQHF. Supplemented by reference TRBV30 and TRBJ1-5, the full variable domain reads SQTIHQWPATLVQPVGSPLSLECTVEGTSNPNLYWYRQAAGRGLQLLFYSVGIGQISSEVPQNLSASRPQDRQFILSSKKLLLSDSGFYLCAWSLRLGFSNQPQHFGDGTRLSIL.

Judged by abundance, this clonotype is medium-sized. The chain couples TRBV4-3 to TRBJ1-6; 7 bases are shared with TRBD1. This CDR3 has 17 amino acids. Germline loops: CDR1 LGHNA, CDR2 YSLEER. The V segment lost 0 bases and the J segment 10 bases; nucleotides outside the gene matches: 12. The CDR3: CASSQDRRGTAKSPLHF. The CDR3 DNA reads TGCGCCAGCAGCCAAGATAGAAGGGGGACAGCTAAATCACCCCTCCACTTT.

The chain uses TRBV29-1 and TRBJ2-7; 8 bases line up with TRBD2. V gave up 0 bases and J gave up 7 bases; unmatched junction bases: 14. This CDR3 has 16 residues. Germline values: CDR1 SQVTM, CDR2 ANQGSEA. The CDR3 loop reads CSVEDAVGAGAGEQYF. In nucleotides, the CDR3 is TGCAGCGTTGAAGATGCTGTAGGAGCGGGAGCGGGTGAGCAGTACTTC.